These 13 T cell receptor beta chains share one sample of origin, sequenced in a study of siplizumab effects on memory and regulatory T cells. The repertoire was sequenced with immunoSEQ multiplex PCR; TCRdb's copy has only in-frame clones and lacks some. Counted here are roughly 5,900 clones, around 60% occurring once; the ten biggest clones make up roughly 15%. The sample taken for sequencing was effector memory CD8+ T cells sorted from blood. Noted subset: unstimulated CD8+ effector memory T cells. These receptors were obtained from a human donor in good health.

This chain uses TRBV15 with TRBJ1-5; TRBD1 matches 7 bases. V was clipped by 5 bases and J by 8 bases; unmatched bases: 12. CDR1 and CDR2 from the germline V gene are LNHNV and YYDKDF (reference sequence). The CDR3 contains 15 residues. The CDR3 DNA follows: TGTGCCACCAGCCGGGACAGTGGCGGTGTGGAGCCCCAGCATTTT. Translating gives CATSRDSGGVEPQHF.

The rearrangement joins TRBV27 to TRBJ2-6, with 8 bases lining up with TRBD2. CDR1 MNHEY and CDR2 SMNVEV come from the germline V gene (reference sequence). V lost 5 bases to trimming and J lost 0 bases; unmatched junction nucleotides: 3. The CDR3 runs to 16 residues. CDR3 coding DNA: TGTGCCAGCAGTGCCGGGGGGGGCTCTGGGGCCAACGTCCTGACTTTC. As protein: CASSAGGGSGANVLTF.

The chain joins TRBV7-6 to TRBJ2-1; TRBD2 agrees at 10 bases. Per germline, CDR1 SGHVS and CDR2 FNYEAQ. The CDR3 covers 16 residues. The junction had 10 bases not matched to a gene; V was cut back by 5 bases and J by 6 bases. CDR3 sequence (DNA): TGTGCCAGCAGCCGATGGAGCGGGGGGGCCATCAATGAGCAGTTCTTC. Its protein is CASSRWSGGAINEQFF. The full variable domain, in which reference TRBV7-6 and TRBJ2-1 provide the parts outside the CDR3, is GAGVSQSPRYKVTKRGQDVALRCDPISGHVSLYWYRQALGQGPEFLTYFNYEAQQDKSGLPNDRFSAERPEGSISTLTIQRTEQRDSAMYRCASSRWSGGAINEQFFGPGTRLTVL.

V gene TRBV7-6 combines with J gene TRBJ2-7; 9 bases match TRBD1. This CDR3 contains 14 residues. Germline CDR1 is SGHVS and CDR2 is FNYEAQ. J lost 3 bases, V lost 5 bases, and 5 bases had no gene match. CDR3 DNA sequence: TGTGCCAGCAGCCCAGGGACAGGGAACTACGAGCAGTACTTC. Translating it yields CASSPGTGNYEQYF.

This chain uses TRBV7-9 with TRBJ1-1; D is undetermined. The CDR3 runs 9 residues. The V gene's germline CDR1 is SEHNR and CDR2 FQNEAQ (reference sequence). CDR3: CVVGTEAFF. Here the CDR3 DNA reads TGTGTAGTGGGCACTGAAGCTTTCTTT.

J is TRBJ2-2 and V is TRBV6-6; 7 positions agree with TRBD2. The CDR3 is made up of 16 amino acids. Trimming at V came to 2 bases and at J to 5 bases, leaving 8 bases not matched to a gene. Germline assignment: CDR1 MNHNY and CDR2 SVGAGI (reference sequence). In DNA form, the CDR3 reads TGTGCCAGCAGTTACGGGGGGGATCTGCTTACCGGGGAGCTGTTTTTT. Its protein product is CASSYGGDLLTGELFF.

V gene TRBV28 combines with J gene TRBJ2-2; the D gene could be TRBD1 or TRBD2 (7 bases each). Germline V gene lookup returns CDR1 MDHEN and CDR2 SYDVKM. Trimming pared 8 bases from V and 6 bases from J, leaving 16 bases between. This CDR3 is 14 amino acids long. CDR3 residues: CASVATGRAGELFF. The CDR3, as DNA: TGTGCCAGCGTGGCGACAGGGAGGGCCGGGGAGCTGTTTTTT.

The gene calls are TRBV6-1 and TRBJ2-7, with 10 bases matching TRBD1. This CDR3 has 14 residues. Germline assignment: CDR1 MNHNS and CDR2 SASEGT. Trimming removed 5 bases from V and 2 bases from J; junction bases left unmatched: 3. This CDR3 is CASSLTGGPYEQYF. CDR3 nucleotides: TGTGCCAGCAGTTTGACAGGGGGCCCCTACGAGCAGTACTTC.

This chain connects TRBV5-6 to TRBJ1-1; D is unclear. CDR1 and CDR2 (germline): SGHDT, YYEEEE. V was cut by 4 bases and J by 5 bases, with 12 bases left in between. CDR3 length: 13 residues. The CDR3 reads CASSPTGWTEAFF. Here the CDR3 DNA reads TGTGCCAGCAGCCCGACGGGGTGGACTGAAGCTTTCTTT. The full variable domain, with the rest looked up from reference TRBV5-6 and TRBJ1-1, is DAGVTQSPTHLIKTRGQQVTLRCSPKSGHDTVSWYQQALGQGPQFIFQYYEEEERQRGNFPDRFSGHQFPNYSSELNVNALLLGDSALYLCASSPTGWTEAFFGQGTRLTVV.

The chain links TRBV5-5 to TRBJ1-2; no reliable D call. CDR1 is SGHKS, CDR2 YYEKEE, per germline (reference sequence). The CDR3 covers 14 residues. V was shortened by 2 bases and J by 0 bases, with 8 bases between the two germline ends. CDR3 region: CASSFEIPNYGYTF. The CDR3 region has the DNA TGTGCCAGCAGCTTCGAGATTCCTAACTATGGCTACACCTTC.

By sample fraction, this clone is large. The V call is TRBV27, the J call TRBJ1-6; D remains unclear. V shed 6 bases and J shed 12 bases, with 18 bases lying between them. The CDR3 has 14 residues. Germline V CDR1 and CDR2: MNHEY, SMNVEV (reference sequence). CDR3 sequence (DNA): TGTGCCAGCAGCACCGGGGATGGAGGATTACCCCTCCACTTT. This gives the protein CASSTGDGGLPLHF.

This clone was seen only a few times. CDR3: CASSSTGDWYEQYF. The CDR3 region has the DNA TGTGCCAGCAGTTCAACAGGGGATTGGTACGAGCAGTACTTC. The chain uses TRBV27 and TRBJ2-7; 7 bases fit TRBD1. CDR1 and CDR2 from the germline V gene are MNHEY and SMNVEV (reference sequence). The V gene end was trimmed by 4 bases and the J gene end by 4 bases; junction bases not matched to a gene: 7. This CDR3 is 14 amino acids long.

This clone has more than one count but fewer than ten. The chain combines TRBV6-1 with TRBJ1-2; 9 positions agree with TRBD1. CDR1 and CDR2 (germline): MNHNS, SASEGT. This CDR3 is built from 15 residues. Trimming at V came to 1 base and at J to 7 bases, leaving 7 bases not matched to a gene. CDR3 in amino acids: CASSEEGTGSSGYTF. The CDR3 coding sequence is TGTGCCAGCAGTGAAGAAGGGACAGGGAGCAGTGGCTACACCTTC.